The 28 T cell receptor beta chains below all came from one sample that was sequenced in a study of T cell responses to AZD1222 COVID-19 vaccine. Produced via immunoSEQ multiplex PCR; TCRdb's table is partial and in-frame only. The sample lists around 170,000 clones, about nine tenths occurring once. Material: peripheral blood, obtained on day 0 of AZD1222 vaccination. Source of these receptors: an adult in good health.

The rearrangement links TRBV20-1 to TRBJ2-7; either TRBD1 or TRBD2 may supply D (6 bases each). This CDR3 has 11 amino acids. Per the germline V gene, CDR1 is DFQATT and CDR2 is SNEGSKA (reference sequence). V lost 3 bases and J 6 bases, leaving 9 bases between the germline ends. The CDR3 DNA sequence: TGCAGTGCTAGTGAGGGGGGCGAGCAGTACTTC. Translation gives CSASEGGEQYF.

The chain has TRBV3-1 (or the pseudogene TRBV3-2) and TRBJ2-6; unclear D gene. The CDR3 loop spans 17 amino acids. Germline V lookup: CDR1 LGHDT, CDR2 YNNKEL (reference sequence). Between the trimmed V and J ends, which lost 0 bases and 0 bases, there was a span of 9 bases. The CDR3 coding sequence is TGTGCCAGCAGCCAAGAAATGGTAAACTCTGGGGCCAACGTCCTGACTTTC. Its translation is CASSQEMVNSGANVLTF.

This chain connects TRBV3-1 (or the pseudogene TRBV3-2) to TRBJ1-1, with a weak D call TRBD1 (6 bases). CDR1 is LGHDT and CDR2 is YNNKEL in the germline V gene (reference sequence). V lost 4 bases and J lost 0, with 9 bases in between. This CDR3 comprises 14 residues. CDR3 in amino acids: CASSRTGMNTEAFF. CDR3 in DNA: TGTGCCAGCAGCCGAACAGGGATGAACACTGAAGCTTTCTTT.

This CDR3 is CASRASGANVLTF. For the CDR3, the DNA is TGTGCCAGCAGGGCCTCTGGGGCCAACGTCCTGACTTTC. V and J are TRBV27 and TRBJ2-6, with D hard to call. CDR3 size: 13 residues. CDR1 MNHEY and CDR2 SMNVEV come from the germline V gene (reference sequence). Trimming shortened V by 6 bases and J by 0 bases, and 3 bases separated the two germline ends. Filled out from reference TRBV27 and TRBJ2-6, the complete variable domain reads EAQVTQNPRYLITVTGKKLTVTCSQNMNHEYMSWYRQDPGLGLRQIYYSMNVEVTDKGDVPEGYKVSRKEKRNFPLILESPSPNQTSLYFCASRASGANVLTFGAGSRLTVL.

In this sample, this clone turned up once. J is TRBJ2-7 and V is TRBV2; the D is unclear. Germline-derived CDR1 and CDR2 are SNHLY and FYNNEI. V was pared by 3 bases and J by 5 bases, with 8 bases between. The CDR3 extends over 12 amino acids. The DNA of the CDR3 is TGTGCCAGCAGTGAGGGCAGCGACGAGCAGTACTTC. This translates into CASSEGSDEQYF.

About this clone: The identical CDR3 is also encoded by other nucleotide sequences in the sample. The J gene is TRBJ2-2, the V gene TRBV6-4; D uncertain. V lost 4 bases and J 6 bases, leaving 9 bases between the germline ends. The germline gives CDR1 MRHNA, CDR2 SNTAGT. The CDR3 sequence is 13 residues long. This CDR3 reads CASSADMPGELFF. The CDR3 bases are TGTGCCAGCAGTGCAGACATGCCCGGGGAGCTGTTTTTT.

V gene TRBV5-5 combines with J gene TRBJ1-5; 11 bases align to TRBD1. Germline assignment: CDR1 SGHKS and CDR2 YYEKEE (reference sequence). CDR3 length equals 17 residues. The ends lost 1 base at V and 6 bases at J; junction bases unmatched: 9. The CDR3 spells CASSLFGQGAGGQPQHF. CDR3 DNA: TGTGCCAGCAGCTTGTTTGGACAGGGGGCTGGGGGTCAGCCCCAGCATTTT.

The CDR3 loop is CASSPRALAPYLIGGYTF. The CDR3 bases are TGTGCCAGCAGCCCCCGAGCTCTAGCCCCTTATTTGATAGGTGGCTACACCTTC. This chain uses TRBV14 with TRBJ1-2; D is uncertain. The germline gives CDR1 SGHDN, CDR2 FVKESK. The CDR3 covers 18 residues. V gave up 4 bases and J gave up 7 bases, with 28 bases separating them.

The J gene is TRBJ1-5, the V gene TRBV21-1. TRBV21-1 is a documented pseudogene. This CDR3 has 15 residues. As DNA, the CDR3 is TGTGCCAGCAGCAGAGGACGGGGAGGCAATCAGCCCCAGCATTTT. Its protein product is CASSRGRGGNQPQHF.

As DNA, the CDR3 is TGTGCCAGCAGCCATAATGGTCCCTACGAGCAGTACTTC. Amino acid sequence: CASSHNGPYEQYF. The chain recombines TRBV3-1 (or the pseudogene TRBV3-2) with TRBJ2-7; D uncertain. V lost 3 bases to trimming and J lost 2 bases, with 8 bases between them. Looked up from germline, CDR1 is LGHDT and CDR2 is YNNKEL (reference sequence). The CDR3 totals 13 residues.

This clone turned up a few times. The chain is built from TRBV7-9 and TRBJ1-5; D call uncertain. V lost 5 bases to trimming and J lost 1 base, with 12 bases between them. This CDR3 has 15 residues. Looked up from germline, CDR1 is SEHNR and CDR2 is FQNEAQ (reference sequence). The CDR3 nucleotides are TGTGCCAGCAGCGCCGCAGGTGACAGCAATCAGCCCCAGCATTTT. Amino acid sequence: CASSAAGDSNQPQHF.

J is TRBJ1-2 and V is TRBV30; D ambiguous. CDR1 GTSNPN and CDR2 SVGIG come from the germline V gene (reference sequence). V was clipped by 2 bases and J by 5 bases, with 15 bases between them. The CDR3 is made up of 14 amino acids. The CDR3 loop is CAWSLGAIQYGYTF. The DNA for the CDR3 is TGTGCCTGGAGTTTGGGTGCTATACAGTATGGCTACACCTTC.

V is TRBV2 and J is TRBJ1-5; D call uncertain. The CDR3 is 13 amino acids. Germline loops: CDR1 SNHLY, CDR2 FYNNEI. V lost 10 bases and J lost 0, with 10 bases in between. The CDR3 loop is CATGRDSNQPQHF. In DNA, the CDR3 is TGTGCCACCGGACGGGATAGCAATCAGCCCCAGCATTTT. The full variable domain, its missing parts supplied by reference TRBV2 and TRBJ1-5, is EPEVTQTPSHQVTQMGQEVILRCVPISNHLYFYWYRQILGQKVEFLVSFYNNEISEKSEIFDDQFSVERPDGSNFTLKIRSTKLEDSAMYFCATGRDSNQPQHFGDGTRLSIL.

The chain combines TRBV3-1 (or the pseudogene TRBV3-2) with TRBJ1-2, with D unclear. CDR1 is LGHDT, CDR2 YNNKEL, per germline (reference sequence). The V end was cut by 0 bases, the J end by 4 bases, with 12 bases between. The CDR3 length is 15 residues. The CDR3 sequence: CASSQESAPFYGYTF. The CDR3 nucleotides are TGTGCCAGCAGCCAAGAGTCAGCTCCCTTCTATGGCTACACCTTC.

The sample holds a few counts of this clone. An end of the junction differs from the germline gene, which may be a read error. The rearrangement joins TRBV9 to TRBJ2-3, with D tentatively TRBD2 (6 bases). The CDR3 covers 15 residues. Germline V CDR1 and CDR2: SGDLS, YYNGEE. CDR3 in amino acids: CASTVLAHSTDTQYF. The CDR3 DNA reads TGTGCCAGCACCGTACTAGCTCATAGCACAGATACGCAGTATTTT.

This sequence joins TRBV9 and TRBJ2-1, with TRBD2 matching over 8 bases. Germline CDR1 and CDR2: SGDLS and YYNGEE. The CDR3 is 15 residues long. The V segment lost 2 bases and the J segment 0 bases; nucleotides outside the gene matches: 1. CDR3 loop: CASSVSGNSYNEQFF. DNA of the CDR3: TGTGCCAGCAGCGTTAGCGGGAACTCCTACAATGAGCAGTTCTTC.

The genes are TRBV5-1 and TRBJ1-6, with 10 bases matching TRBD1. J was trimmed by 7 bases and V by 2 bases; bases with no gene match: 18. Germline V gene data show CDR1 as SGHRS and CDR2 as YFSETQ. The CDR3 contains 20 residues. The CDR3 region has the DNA TGCGCCAGCAGCTTCCGTTCCGGGACAGGGGAGTTGGTGCGCAATTCACCCCTCCACTTT. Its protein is CASSFRSGTGELVRNSPLHF.

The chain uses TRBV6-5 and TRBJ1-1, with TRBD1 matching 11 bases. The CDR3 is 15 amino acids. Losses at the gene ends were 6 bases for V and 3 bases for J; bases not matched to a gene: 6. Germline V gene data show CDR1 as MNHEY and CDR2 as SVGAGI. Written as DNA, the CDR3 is TGTGCCAGCAGGAATTGGGACAGGGGGTACACTGAAGCTTTCTTT. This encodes CASRNWDRGYTEAFF.

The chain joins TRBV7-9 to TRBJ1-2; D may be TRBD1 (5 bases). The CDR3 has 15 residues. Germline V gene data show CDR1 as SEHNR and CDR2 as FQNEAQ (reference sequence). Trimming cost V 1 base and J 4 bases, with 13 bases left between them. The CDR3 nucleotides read TGTGCCAGCAGCTTAGTATCGGGGGATGGCTATGGCTACACCTTC. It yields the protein CASSLVSGDGYGYTF.

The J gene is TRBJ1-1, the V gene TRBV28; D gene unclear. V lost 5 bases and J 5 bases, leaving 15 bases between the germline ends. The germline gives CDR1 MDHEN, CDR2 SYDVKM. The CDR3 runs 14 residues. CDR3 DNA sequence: TGTGCCAGCAGTCCTGCCCGGGGTCTAACTGAAGCTTTCTTT. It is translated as CASSPARGLTEAFF.

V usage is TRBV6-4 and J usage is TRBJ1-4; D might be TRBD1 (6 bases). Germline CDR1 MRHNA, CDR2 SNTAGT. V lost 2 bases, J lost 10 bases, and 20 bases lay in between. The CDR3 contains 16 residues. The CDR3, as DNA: TGTGCCAGCAGTGACGCGTTACAGGGCCCCCCTGGAAAACTGTTTTTT. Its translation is CASSDALQGPPGKLFF.

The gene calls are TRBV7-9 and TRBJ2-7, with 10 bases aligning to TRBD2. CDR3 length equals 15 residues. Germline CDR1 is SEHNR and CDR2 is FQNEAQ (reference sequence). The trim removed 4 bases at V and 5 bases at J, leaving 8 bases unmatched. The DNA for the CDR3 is TGTGCCAGCAGCTCCGTTGGACTAGCGGCGCACGAGCAGTACTTC. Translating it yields CASSSVGLAAHEQYF.

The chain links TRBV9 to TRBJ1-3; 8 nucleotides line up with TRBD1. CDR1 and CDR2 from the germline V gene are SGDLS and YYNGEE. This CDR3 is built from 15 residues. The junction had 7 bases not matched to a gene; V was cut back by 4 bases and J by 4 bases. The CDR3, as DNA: TGTGCCAGCAGCCCCAGCGGGACAGGAGGAAACACCATATATTTT. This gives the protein CASSPSGTGGNTIYF.

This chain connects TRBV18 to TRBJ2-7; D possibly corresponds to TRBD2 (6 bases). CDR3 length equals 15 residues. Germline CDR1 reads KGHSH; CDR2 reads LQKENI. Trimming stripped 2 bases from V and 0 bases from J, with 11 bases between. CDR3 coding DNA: TGTGCCAGCTCACCAGGAGGGCTTCACTCCTACGAGCAGTACTTC. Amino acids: CASSPGGLHSYEQYF.

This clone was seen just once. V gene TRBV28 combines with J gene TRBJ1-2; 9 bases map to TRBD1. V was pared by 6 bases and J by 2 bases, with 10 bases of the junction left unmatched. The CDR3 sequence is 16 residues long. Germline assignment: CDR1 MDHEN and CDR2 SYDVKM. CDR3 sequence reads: CASSLMGGQGNYGYTF. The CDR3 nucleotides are TGTGCCAGCAGCCTTATGGGGGGACAGGGAAACTATGGCTACACCTTC.

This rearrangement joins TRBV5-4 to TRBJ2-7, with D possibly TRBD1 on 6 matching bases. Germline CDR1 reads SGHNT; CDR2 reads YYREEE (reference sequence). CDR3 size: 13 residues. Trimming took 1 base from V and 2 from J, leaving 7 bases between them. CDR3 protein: CASSLWTAYEQYF. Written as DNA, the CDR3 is TGTGCCAGCAGCTTGTGGACAGCCTACGAGCAGTACTTC.

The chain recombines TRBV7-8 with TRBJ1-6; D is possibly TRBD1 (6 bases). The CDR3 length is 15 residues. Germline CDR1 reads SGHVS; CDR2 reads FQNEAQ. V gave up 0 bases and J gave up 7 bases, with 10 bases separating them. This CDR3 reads CASSLAGAANSPLHF. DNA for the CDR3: TGTGCCAGCAGCTTAGCGGGGGCAGCAAATTCACCCCTCCACTTT.

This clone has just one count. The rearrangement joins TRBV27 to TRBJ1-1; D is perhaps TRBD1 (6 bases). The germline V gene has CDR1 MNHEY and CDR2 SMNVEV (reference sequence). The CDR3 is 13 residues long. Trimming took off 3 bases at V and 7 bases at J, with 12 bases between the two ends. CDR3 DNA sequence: TGTGCCAGCAGTTTCCGGGAAGGGGGTGAAGCTTTCTTT. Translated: CASSFREGGEAFF.